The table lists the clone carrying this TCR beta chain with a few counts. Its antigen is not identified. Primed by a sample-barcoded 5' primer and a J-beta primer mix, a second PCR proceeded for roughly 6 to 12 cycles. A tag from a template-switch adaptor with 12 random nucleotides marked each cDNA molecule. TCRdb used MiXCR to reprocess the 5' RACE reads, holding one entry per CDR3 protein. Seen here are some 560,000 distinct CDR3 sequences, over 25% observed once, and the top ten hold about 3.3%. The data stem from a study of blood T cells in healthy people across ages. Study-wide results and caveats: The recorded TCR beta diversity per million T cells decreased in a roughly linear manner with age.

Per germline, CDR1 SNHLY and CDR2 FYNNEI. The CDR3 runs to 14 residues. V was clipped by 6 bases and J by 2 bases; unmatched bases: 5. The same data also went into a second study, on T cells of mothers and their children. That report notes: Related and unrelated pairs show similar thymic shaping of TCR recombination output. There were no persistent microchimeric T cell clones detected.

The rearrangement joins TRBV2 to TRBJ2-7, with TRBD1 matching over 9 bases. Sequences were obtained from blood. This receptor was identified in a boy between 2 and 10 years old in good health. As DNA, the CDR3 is TGTGCCAGCAGCGACGGGACAGGGCCCTACGAGCAGTACTTC. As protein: CASSDGTGPYEQYF.